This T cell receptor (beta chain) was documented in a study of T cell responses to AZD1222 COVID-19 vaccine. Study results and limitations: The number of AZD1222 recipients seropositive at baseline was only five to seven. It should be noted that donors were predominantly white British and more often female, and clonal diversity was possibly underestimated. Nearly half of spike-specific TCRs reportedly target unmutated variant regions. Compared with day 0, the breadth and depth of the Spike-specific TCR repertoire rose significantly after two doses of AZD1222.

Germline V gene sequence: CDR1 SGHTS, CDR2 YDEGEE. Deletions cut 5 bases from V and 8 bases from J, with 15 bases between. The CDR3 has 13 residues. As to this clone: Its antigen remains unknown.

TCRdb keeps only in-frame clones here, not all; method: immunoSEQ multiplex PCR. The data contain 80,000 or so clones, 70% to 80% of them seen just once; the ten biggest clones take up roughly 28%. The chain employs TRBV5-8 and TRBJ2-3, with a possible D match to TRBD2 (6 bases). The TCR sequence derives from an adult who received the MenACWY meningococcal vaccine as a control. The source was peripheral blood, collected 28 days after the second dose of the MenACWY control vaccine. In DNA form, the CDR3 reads TGTGCCAGCAGACAGATTGGAGGGCTTACGCAGTATTTT. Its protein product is CASRQIGGLTQYF.